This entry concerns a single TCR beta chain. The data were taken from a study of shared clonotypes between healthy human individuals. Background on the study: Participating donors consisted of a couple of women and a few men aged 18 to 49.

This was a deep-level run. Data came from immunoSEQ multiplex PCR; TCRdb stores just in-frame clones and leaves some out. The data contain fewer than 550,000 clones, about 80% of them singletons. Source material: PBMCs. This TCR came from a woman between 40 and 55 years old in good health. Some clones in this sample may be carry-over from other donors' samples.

The CDR3 here is CASGVTGGSYEQYF. CDR3 DNA: TGTGCCAGTGGAGTGACAGGGGGTTCCTACGAGCAGTACTTC. The genes are TRBV6-1 and TRBJ2-7; 9 bases match TRBD1. The V and J ends lost 9 bases and 1 base, in that order; junction bases with no gene match: 7. The CDR3 has 14 residues. The V gene's germline CDR1 is MNHNS and CDR2 SASEGT.